This T cell receptor (beta chain) comes out of a study of cytomegalovirus exposure and HLA in healthy donors. Germline trimming cut 1 base from V and 12 bases from J; bases unmatched to any gene: 12. The CDR3 length is 16 residues. Germline V CDR1 and CDR2: KGHSH, LQKENI. Amplification used 60 Vbeta primers and 13 Jbeta primers. Clones were sequenced by immunoSEQ multiplex PCR, and TCRdb holds only the in-frame ones, with some missing. The data hold about 150,000 clones, with 60% to 85% observed a single time. The specimen sequenced was PBMCs. V gene TRBV18 combines with J gene TRBJ2-1; 10 bases line up with TRBD1. The sequence was collected from a woman aged 50 to 65 in good health and CMV-seropositive. CDR3 sequence reads: CASSPRGDRGQGWQFF. The CDR3 region has the DNA TGTGCCAGCTCACCACGAGGGGACAGGGGCCAAGGGTGGCAGTTCTTC.